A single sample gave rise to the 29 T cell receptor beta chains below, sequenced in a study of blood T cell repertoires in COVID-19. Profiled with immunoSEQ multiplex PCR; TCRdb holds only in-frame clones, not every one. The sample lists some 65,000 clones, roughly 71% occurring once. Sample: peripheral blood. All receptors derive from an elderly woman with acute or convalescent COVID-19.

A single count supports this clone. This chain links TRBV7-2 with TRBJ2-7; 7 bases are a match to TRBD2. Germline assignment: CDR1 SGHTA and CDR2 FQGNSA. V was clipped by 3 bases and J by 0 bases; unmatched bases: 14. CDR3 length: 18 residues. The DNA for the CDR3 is TGTGCCAGCAGCTTTTCCAACTCCGGGAGGTTGAGCTCCTACGAGCAGTACTTC. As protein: CASSFSNSGRLSSYEQYF.

The CDR3 DNA sequence: TGTGCCAGCAGTTTACAGGGCCCAGATAATTCACCCCTCCACTTT. Translated: CASSLQGPDNSPLHF. V and J are TRBV28 and TRBJ1-6; D is possibly TRBD1 (5 bases). The CDR3 consists of 15 residues. Trimming cost V 2 bases and J 5 bases, with 10 bases left between them. Per the germline V gene, CDR1 is MDHEN and CDR2 is SYDVKM.

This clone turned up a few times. CDR3 in amino acids: CASGGAAQETQYF. DNA of the CDR3: TGTGCCAGCGGGGGGGCAGCCCAAGAGACCCAGTACTTC. V usage is TRBV7-6 and J usage is TRBJ2-5, with a possible D match to TRBD2 (7 bases). The germline CDR1 and CDR2 sequences are SGHVS and FNYEAQ. This CDR3 has 13 residues. Trimming took 8 bases from V and 1 from J, leaving 11 bases between them.

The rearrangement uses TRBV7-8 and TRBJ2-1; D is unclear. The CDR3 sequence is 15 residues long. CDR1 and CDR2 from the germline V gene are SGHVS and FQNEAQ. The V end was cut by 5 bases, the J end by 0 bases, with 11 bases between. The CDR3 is CASSPTVSSYNEQFF. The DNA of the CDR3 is TGTGCCAGCAGCCCTACCGTGAGCTCCTACAATGAGCAGTTCTTC.

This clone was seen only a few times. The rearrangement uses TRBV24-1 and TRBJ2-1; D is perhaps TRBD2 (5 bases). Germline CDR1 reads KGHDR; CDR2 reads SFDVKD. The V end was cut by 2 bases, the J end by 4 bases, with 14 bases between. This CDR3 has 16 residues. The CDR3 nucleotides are TGTGCCACCAGTGATTCTTGGACTGACGGGTACAATGAGCAGTTCTTC. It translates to CATSDSWTDGYNEQFF.

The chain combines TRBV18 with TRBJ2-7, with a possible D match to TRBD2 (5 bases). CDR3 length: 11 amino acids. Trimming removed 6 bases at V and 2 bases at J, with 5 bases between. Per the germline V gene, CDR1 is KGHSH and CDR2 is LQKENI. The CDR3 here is CASSGAYEQYF. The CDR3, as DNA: TGTGCCAGCTCCGGGGCCTACGAGCAGTACTTC.

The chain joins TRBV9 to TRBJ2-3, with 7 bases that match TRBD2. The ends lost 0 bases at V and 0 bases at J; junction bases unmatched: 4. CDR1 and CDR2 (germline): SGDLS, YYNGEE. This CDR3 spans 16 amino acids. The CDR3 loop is CASSVGAGFSTDTQYF. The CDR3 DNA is TGTGCCAGCAGCGTAGGAGCGGGGTTCAGCACAGATACGCAGTATTTT.

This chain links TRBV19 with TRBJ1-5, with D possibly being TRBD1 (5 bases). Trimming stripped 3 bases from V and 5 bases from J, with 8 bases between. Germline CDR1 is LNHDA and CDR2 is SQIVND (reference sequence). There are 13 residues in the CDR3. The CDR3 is CASSIQGHQPQHF. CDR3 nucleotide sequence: TGTGCCAGTAGTATCCAGGGCCATCAGCCCCAGCATTTT.

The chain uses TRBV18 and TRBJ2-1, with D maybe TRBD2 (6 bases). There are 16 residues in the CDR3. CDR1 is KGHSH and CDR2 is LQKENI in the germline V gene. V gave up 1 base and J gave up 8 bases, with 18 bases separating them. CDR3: CASSPQLTSGRDEQFF. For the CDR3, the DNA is TGTGCCAGCTCACCACAGTTGACAAGCGGGCGGGATGAGCAGTTCTTC.

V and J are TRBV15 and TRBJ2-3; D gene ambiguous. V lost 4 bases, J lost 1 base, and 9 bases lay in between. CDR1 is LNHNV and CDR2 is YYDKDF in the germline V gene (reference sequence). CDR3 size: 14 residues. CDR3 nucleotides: TGTGCCACCAGCACCATTCGGGGCACAGATACGCAGTATTTT. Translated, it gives CATSTIRGTDTQYF.

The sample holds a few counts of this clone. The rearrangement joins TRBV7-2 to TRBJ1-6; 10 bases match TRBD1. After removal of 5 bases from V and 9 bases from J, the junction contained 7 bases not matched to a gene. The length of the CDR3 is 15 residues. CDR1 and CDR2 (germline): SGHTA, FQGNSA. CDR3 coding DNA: TGTGCCAGCAGCACAGGGACAGGGGCAAGTTCACCCCTCCACTTT. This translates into CASSTGTGASSPLHF.

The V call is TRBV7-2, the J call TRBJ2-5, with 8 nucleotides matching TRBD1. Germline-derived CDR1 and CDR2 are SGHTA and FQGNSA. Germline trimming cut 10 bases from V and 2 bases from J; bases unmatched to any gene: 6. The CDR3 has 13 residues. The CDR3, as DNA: TGTGCCACCGACAGGGGATGGCAAGAGACCCAGTACTTC. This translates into CATDRGWQETQYF. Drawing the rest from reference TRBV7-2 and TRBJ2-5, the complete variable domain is GAGVSQSPSNKVTEKGKDVELRCDPISGHTALYWYRQSLGQGLEFLIYFQGNSAPDKSGLPSDRFSAERTGGSVSTLTIQRTQQEDSAVYLCATDRGWQETQYFGPGTRLLVL.

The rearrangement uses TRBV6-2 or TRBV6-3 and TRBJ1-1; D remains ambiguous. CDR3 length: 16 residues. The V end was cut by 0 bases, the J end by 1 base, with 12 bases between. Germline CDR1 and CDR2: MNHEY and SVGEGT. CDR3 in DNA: TGTGCCAGCAGTTACTCGCGCCCTCCTCAGAACACTGAAGCTTTCTTT. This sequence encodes CASSYSRPPQNTEAFF.

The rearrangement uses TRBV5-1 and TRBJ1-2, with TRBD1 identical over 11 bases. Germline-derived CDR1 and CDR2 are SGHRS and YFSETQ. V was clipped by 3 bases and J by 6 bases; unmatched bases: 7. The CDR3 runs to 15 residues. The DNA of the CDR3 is TGCGCCAGCAGCTCAGATGGACAGGGGGCGAATGGCTACACCTTC. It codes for CASSSDGQGANGYTF.

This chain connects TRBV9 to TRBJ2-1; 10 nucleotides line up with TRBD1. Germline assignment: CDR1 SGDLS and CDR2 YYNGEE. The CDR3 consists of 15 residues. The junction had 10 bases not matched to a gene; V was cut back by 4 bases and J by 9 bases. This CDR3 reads CASSTGTGEGSEQFF. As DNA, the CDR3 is TGTGCCAGCAGCACCGGGACAGGGGAAGGCAGTGAGCAGTTCTTC.

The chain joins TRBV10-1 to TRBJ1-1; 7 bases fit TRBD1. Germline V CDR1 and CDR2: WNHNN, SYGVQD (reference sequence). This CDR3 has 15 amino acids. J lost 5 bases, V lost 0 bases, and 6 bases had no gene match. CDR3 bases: TGCGCCAGCAGTGAGTCGAGACAGGGAGGTACTGAAGCTTTCTTT. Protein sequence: CASSESRQGGTEAFF.

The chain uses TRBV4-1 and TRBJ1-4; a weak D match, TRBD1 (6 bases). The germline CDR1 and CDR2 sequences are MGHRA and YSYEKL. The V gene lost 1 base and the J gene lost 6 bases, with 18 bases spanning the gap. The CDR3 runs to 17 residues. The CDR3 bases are TGCGCCAGCAGCCAAGGGTCGTGGTGGGGGCGGGATGAAAAACTGTTTTTT. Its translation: CASSQGSWWGRDEKLFF.

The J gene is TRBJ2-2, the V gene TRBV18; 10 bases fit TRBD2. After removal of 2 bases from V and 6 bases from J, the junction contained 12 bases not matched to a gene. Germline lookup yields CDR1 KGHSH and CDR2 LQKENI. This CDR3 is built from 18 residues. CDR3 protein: CASSPREAGGPSPGELFF. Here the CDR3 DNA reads TGTGCCAGCTCACCAAGGGAAGCGGGAGGGCCATCGCCCGGGGAGCTGTTTTTT. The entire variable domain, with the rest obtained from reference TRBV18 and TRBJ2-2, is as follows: NAGVMQNPRHLVRRRGQEARLRCSPMKGHSHVYWYRQLPEEGLKFMVYLQKENIIDESGMPKERFSAEFPKEGPSILRIQQVVRGDSAAYFCASSPREAGGPSPGELFFGEGSRLTVL.

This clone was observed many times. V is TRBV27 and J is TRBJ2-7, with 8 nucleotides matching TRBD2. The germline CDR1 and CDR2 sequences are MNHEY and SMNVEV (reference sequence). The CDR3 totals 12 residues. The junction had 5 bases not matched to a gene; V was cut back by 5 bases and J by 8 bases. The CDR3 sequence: CASSPPGGKQYF. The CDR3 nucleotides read TGTGCCAGCAGTCCCCCGGGGGGGAAGCAGTACTTC.

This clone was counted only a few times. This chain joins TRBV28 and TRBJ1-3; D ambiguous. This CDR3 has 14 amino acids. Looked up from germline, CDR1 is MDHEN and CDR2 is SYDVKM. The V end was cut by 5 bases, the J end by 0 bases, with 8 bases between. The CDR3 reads CASSGGSSGNTIYF. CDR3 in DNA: TGTGCCAGCAGTGGCGGGAGCTCTGGAAACACCATATATTTT.

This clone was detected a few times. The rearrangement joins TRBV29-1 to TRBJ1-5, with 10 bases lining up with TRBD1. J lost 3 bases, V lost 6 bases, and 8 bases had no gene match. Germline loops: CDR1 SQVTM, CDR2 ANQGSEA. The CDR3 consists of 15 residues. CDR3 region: CSVVTDRGFNQPQHF. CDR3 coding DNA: TGCAGCGTCGTAACGGACAGGGGGTTCAATCAGCCCCAGCATTTT.

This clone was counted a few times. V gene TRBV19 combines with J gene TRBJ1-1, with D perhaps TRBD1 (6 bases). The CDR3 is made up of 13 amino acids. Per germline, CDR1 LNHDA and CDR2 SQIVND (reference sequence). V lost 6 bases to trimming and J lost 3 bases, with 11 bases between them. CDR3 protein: CASSQKGDTEAFF. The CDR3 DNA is TGTGCCAGTAGCCAAAAGGGGGACACTGAAGCTTTCTTT.

The CDR3 DNA sequence: TGTGCCAGCAGTTCCGCAGGGGGCCGGACCGAAAAACTGTTTTTT. This gives the protein CASSSAGGRTEKLFF. The genes are TRBV6-5 and TRBJ1-4; 8 bases agree with TRBD1. This CDR3 is built from 15 residues. The germline V gene encodes CDR1 MNHEY and CDR2 SVGAGI. The J segment lost 8 bases and the V segment lost 4 bases, leaving 9 bases of the junction unmatched.

Written as DNA, the CDR3 is TGTGCCAGCAGTTACTCGACGGGGGGCCGCAACTATGGCTACACCTTC. Translating gives CASSYSTGGRNYGYTF. The rearrangement uses TRBV6-2 or TRBV6-3 and TRBJ1-2, with D possibly TRBD1 on 6 matching bases. This CDR3 spans 16 amino acids. Looked up from germline, CDR1 is MNHEY and CDR2 is SVGEGT. Trimming removed 0 bases at V and 2 bases at J, with 13 bases between.

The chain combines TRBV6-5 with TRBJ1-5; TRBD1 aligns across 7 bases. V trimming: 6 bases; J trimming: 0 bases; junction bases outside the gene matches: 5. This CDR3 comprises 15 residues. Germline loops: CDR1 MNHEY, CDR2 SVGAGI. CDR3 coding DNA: TGTGCCAGCAGGAGGGACAGAGATAGCAATCAGCCCCAGCATTTT. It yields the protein CASRRDRDSNQPQHF.

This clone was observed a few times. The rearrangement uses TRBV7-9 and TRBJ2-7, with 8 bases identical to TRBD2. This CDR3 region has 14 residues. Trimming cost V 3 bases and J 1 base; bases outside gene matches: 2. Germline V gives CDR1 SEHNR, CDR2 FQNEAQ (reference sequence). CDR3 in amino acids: CASSLTSASYEQYF. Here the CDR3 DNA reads TGTGCCAGCAGCTTGACTAGCGCATCCTACGAGCAGTACTTC.

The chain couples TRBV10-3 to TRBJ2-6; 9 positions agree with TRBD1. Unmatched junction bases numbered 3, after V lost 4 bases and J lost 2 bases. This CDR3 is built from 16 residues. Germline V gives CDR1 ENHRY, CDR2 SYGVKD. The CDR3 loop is CAISGQGGTGANVLTF. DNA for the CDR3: TGTGCCATCAGTGGACAGGGGGGTACTGGGGCCAACGTCCTGACTTTC.

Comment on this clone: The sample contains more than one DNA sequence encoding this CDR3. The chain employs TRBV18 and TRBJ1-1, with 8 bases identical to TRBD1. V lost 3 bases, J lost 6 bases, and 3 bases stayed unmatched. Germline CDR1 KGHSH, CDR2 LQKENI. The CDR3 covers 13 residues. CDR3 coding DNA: TGTGCCAGCTCACCCGGACAGGGCGCTGAAGCTTTCTTT. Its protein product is CASSPGQGAEAFF.

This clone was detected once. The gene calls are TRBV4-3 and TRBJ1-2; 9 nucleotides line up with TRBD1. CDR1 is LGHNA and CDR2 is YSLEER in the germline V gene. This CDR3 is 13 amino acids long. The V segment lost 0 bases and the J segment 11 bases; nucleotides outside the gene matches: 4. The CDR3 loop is CASSQDGDREYTF. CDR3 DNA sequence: TGCGCCAGCAGCCAAGATGGGGACAGGGAATACACCTTC.